The sample holds many counts of the clone carrying this TCR beta chain. The antigen is not known. Findings and limits, study-wide: Larger-cohort validation covered only one TCR beta V-J rearrangement. Greatest tumor Treg TCR overlap was with tumor naive CD4+ cells.

Semi-nested PCR with Nested Universal Primer A followed constant-region reverse priming of full-length variable regions. TCRdb itself ran the 5' RACE reads through MiXCR, one entry per CDR3 protein. Of tens of thousands of distinct CDR3 sequences listed, about 20% are singletons. CD25-based Treg depletion was applied to purified naive CD4+ T cells. After removal of 0 bases from V and 3 bases from J, the junction contained 8 bases not matched to a gene. The germline gives CDR1 DFQATT, CDR2 SNEGSKA (reference sequence). The CDR3 consists of 17 residues. This chain links TRBV20-1 with TRBJ2-2; TRBD2 matches 9 bases. The TCR was taken from a female donor with breast cancer. The sample was naive CD4+ T cells sorted from a lymph node. Subset here: naive CD4+ T cells, CD4+CD45RA+CD25-. CDR3 protein: CSARDRLASGDTGELFF. As DNA, the CDR3 is TGCAGTGCTAGAGATCGATTAGCTAGCGGGGACACCGGGGAGCTGTTTTTT.